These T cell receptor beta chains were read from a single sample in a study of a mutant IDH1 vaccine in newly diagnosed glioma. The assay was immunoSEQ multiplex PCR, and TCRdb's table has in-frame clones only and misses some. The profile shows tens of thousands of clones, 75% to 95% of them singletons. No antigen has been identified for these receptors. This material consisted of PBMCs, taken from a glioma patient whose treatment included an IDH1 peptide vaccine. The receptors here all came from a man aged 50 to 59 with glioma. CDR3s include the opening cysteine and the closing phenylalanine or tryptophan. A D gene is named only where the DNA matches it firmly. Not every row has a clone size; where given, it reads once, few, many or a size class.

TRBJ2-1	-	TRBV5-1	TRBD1	TGCGCCAGCAGCGGAACCACAGGGGGAACGTACAATGAGCAGTTCTTC	CASSGTTGGTYNEQFF
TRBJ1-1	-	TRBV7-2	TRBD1	TGTGCCAGCAGCTCGGACAGGGGCACTGAAGCTTTCTTT	CASSSDRGTEAFF
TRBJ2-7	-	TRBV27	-	TGTGCCAGCAGTTTAATCGGGACACCGAGCTCCTACGAGCAGTACTTC	CASSLIGTPSSYEQYF
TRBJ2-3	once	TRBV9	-	TGTGCCAGCAGCGACTCACCCTTGGCGGGCGGAATCACAGATACGCAGTATTTT	CASSDSPLAGGITDTQYF
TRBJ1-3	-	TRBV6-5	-	TGTGCCAGCAGTTACTCAGGAGTGGGAAACACCATATATTTT	CASSYSGVGNTIYF
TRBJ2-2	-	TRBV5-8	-	TGTGCCAGCAGCTTGCAACAGATTAACACCGGGGAGCTGTTTTTT	CASSLQQINTGELFF
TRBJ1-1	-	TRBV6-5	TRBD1	TGTGCCAGCAGTTACAGGGGGCGAGGTAACACTGAAGCTTTCTTT	CASSYRGRGNTEAFF
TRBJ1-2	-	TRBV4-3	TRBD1	TGCGCCAGCAGCCTGGGACAGGGGGTGTTGGGTGGCTACACCTTC	CASSLGQGVLGGYTF
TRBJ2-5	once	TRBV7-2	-	TGTGCCAGCCTTAACAGAGGAAGCCTCCAAGAGACCCAGTACTTC	CASLNRGSLQETQYF
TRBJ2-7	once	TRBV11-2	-	TGTGCCAGCAGTGTCGCCTACGAGCAGTACTTC	CASSVAYEQYF
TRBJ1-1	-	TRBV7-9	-	TGTGCCAGCACCTGGGGGGCCGGGACTGAAGCTTTCTTT	CASTWGAGTEAFF
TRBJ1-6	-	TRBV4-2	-	TGTGCCAGCAGCCAAGCTAGGACAGCCAATTCACCCCTCCACTTT	CASSQARTANSPLHF
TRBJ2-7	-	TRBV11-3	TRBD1	TGTGCCAGCAGCCCAGGACAGGGGAGGACCTACGAGCAGTACTTC	CASSPGQGRTYEQYF
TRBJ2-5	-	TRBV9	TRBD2	TGTGCCAGCAGCGTAGGTAGGCGGAGCGGGGCGTACCAAGAGACCCAGTACTTC	CASSVGRRSGAYQETQYF